A single T cell receptor (beta chain) is shown here with its context. Its specificity is unknown. TCRdb fed the reads into MiXCR, producing one record per CDR3 protein. The table has roughly 120,000 distinct CDR3 sequences, around 31% seen once. These data come from a study of T cell repertoires in cytomegalovirus infection. J was trimmed by 6 bases and V by 5 bases; bases with no gene match: 7. This CDR3 region has 16 residues. Germline CDR1 and CDR2: MNHEY and SVGAGI. The sequence derives from a human donor in good health (CMV status not recorded). Some clones in this sample may be carry-over from other donors' samples. This sequence joins TRBV6-5 and TRBJ2-2; 12 nucleotides match TRBD1. This specimen consisted of CD8+ T cells from cultured PBMCs, obtained from culture after CMV antigen stimulation. The CDR3 region is CASSSWDRGPAGELFF. CDR3 sequence (DNA): TGTGCCAGCAGTAGCTGGGACAGGGGGCCAGCCGGGGAGCTGTTTTTT.